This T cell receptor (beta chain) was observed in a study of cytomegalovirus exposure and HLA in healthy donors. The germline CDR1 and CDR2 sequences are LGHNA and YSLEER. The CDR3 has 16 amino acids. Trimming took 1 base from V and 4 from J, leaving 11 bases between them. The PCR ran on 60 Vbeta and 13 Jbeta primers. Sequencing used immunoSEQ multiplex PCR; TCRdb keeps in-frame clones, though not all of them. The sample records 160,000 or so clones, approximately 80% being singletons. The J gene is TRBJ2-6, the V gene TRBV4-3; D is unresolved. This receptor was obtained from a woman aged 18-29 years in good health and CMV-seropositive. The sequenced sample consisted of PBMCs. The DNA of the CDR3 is TGCGCCAGCAGCCAAGGACTGGCGCAGGGGGCCAACGTCCTGACTTTC. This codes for CASSQGLAQGANVLTF.